This T cell receptor beta chain was identified during a study of CD8 T cells in ankylosing spondylitis. TCRdb reprocessed the 5' RACE reads via MiXCR and lists one record per CDR3 protein. The repertoire has around 300,000 distinct CDR3 sequences, less than 25% of them found once; the top ten carry 3.5%. With respect to this clonotype: The conserved final phenylalanine or tryptophan is absent from the CDR3, which likely points to a read error.

The CDR3 sequence is 15 residues long. CDR1 is DFQATT, CDR2 SNEGSKA, per germline (reference sequence). Trimming removed 6 bases from V and 7 bases from J; junction bases left unmatched: 11. Sequencing was carried out using blood, either unsorted or a sorted T cell fraction (not recorded which). V is TRBV20-1 and J is TRBJ2-2; 10 bases line up with TRBD2. The receptor's source is a female donor with ankylosing spondylitis or in good health (not recorded which). The CDR3: CSAPRPSGGYGELFL. The CDR3 DNA follows: TGCAGTGCGCCTCGGCCTAGCGGGGGATACGGGGAGCTGTTTCTT.